The 28 T cell receptor beta chains below all came from one sample that was sequenced in a study of cytomegalovirus exposure and HLA in healthy donors. It was with 60 Vbeta and 13 Jbeta primers that the PCR ran. Using immunoSEQ multiplex PCR, the repertoire was profiled, and TCRdb retains in-frame clones only, with some absent. This table has about 160,000 clones, around 80% appearing once. The sequencing sample was made of PBMCs. Source of these receptors: a female donor in good health and CMV-seronegative.

This clone has a single count. This chain uses TRBV4-2 with TRBJ2-4; perhaps TRBD2 as D (6 bases). The CDR3 runs 14 residues. The V and J ends lost 4 bases and 6 bases respectively, with 13 bases between them. Germline lookup yields CDR1 LGHNA and CDR2 YNFKEQ. The CDR3 coding sequence is TGTGCCAGCAGCCGCGGAGGGCCCCCAAACATTCAGTACTTC. Translation gives CASSRGGPPNIQYF.

For the CDR3, the DNA is TGTGCTAGTGGTTTGGTACAAGACGGGGAGCTGTTTTTT. It translates to CASGLVQDGELFF. The rearrangement uses TRBV12-5 and TRBJ2-2, with D unresolved. The germline V and J ends were trimmed by 0 bases and 7 bases, with 6 bases remaining between them. Germline V gene data show CDR1 as LGHNT and CDR2 as FRNRAP. CDR3 size: 13 residues.

This clone is a singleton in its sample. Other DNA sequences from this sample encode an identical CDR3 as well. The J gene is TRBJ2-7, the V gene TRBV7-6; TRBD2 matches at 9 bases. V was clipped by 4 bases and J by 2 bases; unmatched bases: 0. Germline V gene sequence: CDR1 SGHVS, CDR2 FNYEAQ. This CDR3 has 13 residues. The CDR3 sequence: CASSSSGAYEQYF. DNA for the CDR3: TGTGCCAGCAGCTCTAGCGGGGCCTACGAGCAGTACTTC.

The rearrangement uses TRBV4-1 and TRBJ1-2; weak D call: TRBD1 (5 bases). Germline V gene data show CDR1 as MGHRA and CDR2 as YSYEKL. V was cut by 4 bases and J by 3 bases, with 15 bases left in between. The CDR3 length is 15 residues. The CDR3 DNA sequence: TGCGCCAGCAGCCCCGGTAGGGGCGACGACTATGGCTACACCTTC. Translation: CASSPGRGDDYGYTF.

The chain joins TRBV27 to TRBJ2-7; 7 bases fit TRBD2. V gave up 7 bases and J gave up 4 bases; unmatched junction bases: 7. Germline V gene sequence: CDR1 MNHEY, CDR2 SMNVEV (reference sequence). CDR3 size: 13 residues. The CDR3 protein is CASNGGSGYEQYF. The CDR3 DNA sequence: TGTGCCAGCAACGGCGGGAGCGGATACGAGCAGTACTTC.

A few counts support this clone. The genes are TRBV6-5 and TRBJ2-7; a weak D match, TRBD1 (6 bases). The length of the CDR3 is 15 residues. V was clipped by 6 bases and J by 2 bases, with 17 bases between them. The V gene's germline CDR1 is MNHEY and CDR2 SVGAGI. Here the CDR3 reads CASSSGAGEPYEQYF. Here the CDR3 DNA reads TGTGCCAGCAGCTCCGGGGCAGGGGAGCCCTACGAGCAGTACTTC.

The chain recombines TRBV2 with TRBJ2-7; 7 nucleotides align to TRBD1. V was clipped by 6 bases and J by 0 bases; unmatched bases: 8. CDR1 and CDR2 from the germline V gene are SNHLY and FYNNEI. The CDR3 length is 15 residues. The DNA of the CDR3 is TGTGCCAGCAGGACAGGGTACTACCTCTCCTACGAGCAGTACTTC. Protein product: CASRTGYYLSYEQYF.

This clone was seen a few times. The gene calls are TRBV15 and TRBJ2-2; tentatively, D is TRBD1 (5 bases). The germline V gene has CDR1 LNHNV and CDR2 YYDKDF (reference sequence). V was cut by 3 bases and J by 1 base, with 18 bases left in between. The CDR3 contains 18 residues. The CDR3 protein is CATSRDTGPYLNTGELFF. CDR3 nucleotides: TGTGCCACCAGCAGGGATACAGGCCCTTATCTGAACACCGGGGAGCTGTTTTTT.

V and J are TRBV9 and TRBJ2-2; 10 nucleotides agree with TRBD2. The length of the CDR3 is 16 residues. V lost 4 bases to trimming and J lost 1 base; unmatched junction nucleotides: 4. Germline CDR1 and CDR2: SGDLS and YYNGEE. The DNA of the CDR3 is TGTGCCAGCAGCCTCCGGACTAGCGGGAACACCGGGGAGCTGTTTTTT. Translation: CASSLRTSGNTGELFF.

The rearrangement links TRBV27 to TRBJ1-2; 9 bases match TRBD1. The V gene end was trimmed by 7 bases and the J gene end by 6 bases; junction bases not matched to a gene: 12. The CDR3 has 15 residues. CDR1 MNHEY and CDR2 SMNVEV come from the germline V gene (reference sequence). CDR3 DNA: TGTGCCAGCACTACAGTAGGGACAGGGTCTCATGGCTACACCTTC. It is translated as CASTTVGTGSHGYTF.

This clone has just a few counts. J is TRBJ1-2 and V is TRBV9; the D gene is possibly TRBD1 (6 bases). CDR3 length: 13 amino acids. Trimming took off 2 bases at V and 6 bases at J, with 11 bases between the two ends. The germline CDR1 and CDR2 sequences are SGDLS and YYNGEE. The CDR3 nucleotides read TGTGCCAGCAGCGTGATACAGGGAAATGGCTACACCTTC. Its protein product is CASSVIQGNGYTF.

This sequence joins TRBV30 and TRBJ2-6, with D tentatively TRBD1 (5 bases). Per the germline V gene, CDR1 is GTSNPN and CDR2 is SVGIG (reference sequence). The V end was cut by 5 bases, the J end by 4 bases, with 12 bases between. The CDR3 sequence is 14 residues long. For the CDR3, the DNA is TGTGCCTGGCAAAGGGGTTACGGGGCCAACGTCCTGACTTTC. This codes for CAWQRGYGANVLTF.

In regard to this clone: The junction does not match germline at one end; this may be a read error. The CDR3 region is CSSSLGPLTGDFEGYTF. DNA for the CDR3: TGTTCCAGCAGCTTAGGGCCACTTACCGGCGACTTTGAGGGCTACACCTTC. V usage is TRBV7-9 and J usage is TRBJ1-2, with D unclear. Per germline, CDR1 SEHNR and CDR2 FQNEAQ (reference sequence). The CDR3 consists of 17 residues.

The chain employs TRBV28 and TRBJ1-5; tentative D call: TRBD1 (6 bases). The CDR3 length is 15 residues. Trimming shortened V by 6 bases and J by 3 bases, and 15 bases separated the two germline ends. From germline, CDR1 is MDHEN and CDR2 SYDVKM. The CDR3 nucleotides read TGTGCCAGCAGACAGGGTGCAAATTCCAATCAGCCCCAGCATTTT. The encoded protein is CASRQGANSNQPQHF.

The CDR3 nucleotides are TGCAGCGTTGCAGGAGGAGGCACTGAAGCTTTCTTT. It translates to CSVAGGGTEAFF. The J gene is TRBJ1-1, the V gene TRBV29-1; the D is unclear. The V and J ends lost 4 bases and 4 bases respectively, with 10 bases between them. The CDR3 spans 12 residues. From germline, CDR1 is SQVTM and CDR2 ANQGSEA.

The rearrangement joins TRBV19 to TRBJ1-5; D ambiguous. This CDR3 region has 14 residues. CDR1 LNHDA and CDR2 SQIVND come from the germline V gene (reference sequence). Trimming shortened V by 6 bases and J by 4 bases, and 13 bases separated the two germline ends. CDR3 loop: CASSPGELNQPQHF. The CDR3 nucleotides are TGTGCCAGTAGCCCCGGGGAGCTTAATCAGCCCCAGCATTTT.

This clone has just a few counts. The genes are TRBV18 and TRBJ1-1; D is ambiguous. The V gene lost 3 bases and the J gene lost 7 bases, with 15 bases spanning the gap. The germline V gene encodes CDR1 KGHSH and CDR2 LQKENI. There are 14 residues in the CDR3. CDR3 in amino acids: CASSPGIGGSEAFF. The DNA for the CDR3 is TGTGCCAGCTCACCTGGAATAGGAGGGAGTGAAGCTTTCTTT.

V is TRBV5-4 and J is TRBJ2-2, with a weak D call TRBD2 (7 bases). V was pared by 5 bases and J by 3 bases, with 20 bases between. Germline CDR1 and CDR2: SGHNT and YYREEE (reference sequence). The CDR3 length is 17 residues. In nucleotides, the CDR3 is TGTGCCAGCAGACCCACCGGGGGGCTGAAGGACACCGGGGAGCTGTTTTTT. It translates to CASRPTGGLKDTGELFF.

The CDR3 DNA is TGTGCCAGCAGCTCGAAAACGGGTCCCTACGAGCAGTACTTC. It translates to CASSSKTGPYEQYF. The V call is TRBV7-2, the J call TRBJ2-7, with no clear D. V gave up 4 bases and J gave up 2 bases, with 12 bases separating them. The V gene's germline CDR1 is SGHTA and CDR2 FQGNSA. This CDR3 region has 14 residues. The full variable domain, with the rest looked up from reference TRBV7-2 and TRBJ2-7, is GAGVSQSPSNKVTEKGKDVELRCDPISGHTALYWYRQSLGQGLEFLIYFQGNSAPDKSGLPSDRFSAERTGGSVSTLTIQRTQQEDSAVYLCASSSKTGPYEQYFGPGTRLTVT.

This clone was counted once. The J gene is TRBJ2-1, the V gene TRBV15; 9 nucleotides align to TRBD2. CDR1 is LNHNV, CDR2 YYDKDF, per germline (reference sequence). After removal of 1 base from V and 5 bases from J, the junction contained 6 bases not matched to a gene. The CDR3 covers 16 residues. CDR3 residues: CATSRVSGRANNEQFF. The CDR3 bases are TGTGCCACCAGCAGAGTTAGCGGGAGAGCAAACAATGAGCAGTTCTTC.

V and J are TRBV9 and TRBJ2-5; 9 bases agree with TRBD2. The CDR3 runs 15 residues. Germline loops: CDR1 SGDLS, CDR2 YYNGEE. J was trimmed by 4 bases and V by 0 bases; bases with no gene match: 4. The CDR3 here is CASSVGGGGRETQYF. The CDR3 DNA reads as TGTGCCAGCAGCGTAGGCGGGGGGGGCAGAGAGACCCAGTACTTC.

The rearrangement links TRBV11-2 to TRBJ1-2; D gene uncertain. The CDR3 has 14 residues. Deletions cut 5 bases from V and 3 bases from J, with 13 bases between. Germline V gene lookup returns CDR1 SGHAT and CDR2 FQNNGV. The CDR3 DNA reads as TGTGCCAGCAGCGAACGGGAGACTTACTATGGCTACACCTTC. Residues: CASSERETYYGYTF.

The rearrangement joins TRBV5-8 to TRBJ2-2; 7 nucleotides line up with TRBD2. Germline V lookup: CDR1 SGHTS, CDR2 YDEGEE. V was clipped by 6 bases and J by 0 bases; unmatched bases: 5. The CDR3 length is 15 residues. This CDR3 is CASMGGTTNTGELFF. The CDR3 nucleotides read TGTGCCAGCATGGGGGGGACCACGAACACCGGGGAGCTGTTTTTT.

V usage is TRBV5-4 and J usage is TRBJ2-3, with 10 nucleotides matching TRBD1. Trimming at V came to 3 bases and at J to 10 bases, leaving 2 bases not matched to a gene. The germline V gene encodes CDR1 SGHNT and CDR2 YYREEE (reference sequence). CDR3 size: 12 residues. The CDR3 loop is CASSWDRGAQYF. CDR3 nucleotides: TGTGCCAGCAGCTGGGACAGGGGAGCGCAGTATTTT.

Only one count was recorded for this clone. The gene calls are TRBV6-5 and TRBJ1-1; 9 bases map to TRBD1. CDR3 size: 14 residues. After removal of 5 bases from V and 4 bases from J, the junction contained 5 bases not matched to a gene. The germline gives CDR1 MNHEY, CDR2 SVGAGI. The CDR3 spells CASSPGTGPTEAFF. The CDR3 DNA sequence: TGTGCCAGCAGTCCAGGGACAGGGCCCACTGAAGCTTTCTTT.

This clone has only one observation. The rearrangement joins TRBV7-2 to TRBJ2-5, with D perhaps TRBD1 (6 bases). In germline, CDR1 is SGHTA, CDR2 FQGNSA. The CDR3 sequence is 15 residues long. Trimming took 7 bases from V and 7 from J, leaving 22 bases between them. This CDR3 reads CASNQGSGPKGTQYF. The CDR3 DNA sequence: TGTGCCAGCAACCAGGGGAGCGGCCCCAAGGGGACCCAGTACTTC.

The V call is TRBV27, the J call TRBJ1-2; possibly TRBD1 for D (5 bases). This CDR3 region has 13 residues. Between the trimmed V and J ends, which lost 3 bases and 8 bases, there was a span of 13 bases. Germline CDR1 is MNHEY and CDR2 is SMNVEV (reference sequence). CDR3 coding DNA: TGTGCCAGCAGTTTCCGGGACTCAAGAGGCTACACCTTC. This translates into CASSFRDSRGYTF.

This chain uses TRBV19 with TRBJ1-1, with TRBD1 matching over 9 bases. The CDR3 loop spans 16 amino acids. The V gene's germline CDR1 is LNHDA and CDR2 SQIVND (reference sequence). V trimming: 5 bases; J trimming: 0 bases; junction bases outside the gene matches: 7. The CDR3 DNA sequence: TGTGCCAGTAGTCTAACTGACAGGGGGGTGAACACTGAAGCTTTCTTT. It translates to CASSLTDRGVNTEAFF. The full variable domain, its missing parts supplied by reference TRBV19 and TRBJ1-1, is DGGITQSPKYLFRKEGQNVTLSCEQNLNHDAMYWYRQDPGQGLRLIYYSQIVNDFQKGDIAEGYSVSREKKESFPLTVTSAQKNPTAFYLCASSLTDRGVNTEAFFGQGTRLTVV.